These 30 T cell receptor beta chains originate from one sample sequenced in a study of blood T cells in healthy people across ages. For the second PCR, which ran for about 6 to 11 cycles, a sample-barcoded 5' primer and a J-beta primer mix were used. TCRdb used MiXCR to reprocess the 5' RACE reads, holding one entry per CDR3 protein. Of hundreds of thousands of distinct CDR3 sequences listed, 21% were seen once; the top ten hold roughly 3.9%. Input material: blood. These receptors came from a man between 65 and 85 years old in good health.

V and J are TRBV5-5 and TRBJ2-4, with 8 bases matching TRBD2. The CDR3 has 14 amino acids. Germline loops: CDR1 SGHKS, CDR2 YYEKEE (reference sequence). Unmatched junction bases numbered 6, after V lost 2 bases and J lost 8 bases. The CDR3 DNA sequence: TGTGCCAGCAGCTTTACGACTAGCGTATACATTCAGTACTTC. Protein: CASSFTTSVYIQYF. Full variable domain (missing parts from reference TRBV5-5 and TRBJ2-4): DAGVTQSPTHLIKTRGQQVTLRCSPISGHKSVSWYQQVLGQGPQFIFQYYEKEERGRGNFPDRFSARQFPNYSSELNVNALLLGDSALYLCASSFTTSVYIQYFGAGTRLSVL.

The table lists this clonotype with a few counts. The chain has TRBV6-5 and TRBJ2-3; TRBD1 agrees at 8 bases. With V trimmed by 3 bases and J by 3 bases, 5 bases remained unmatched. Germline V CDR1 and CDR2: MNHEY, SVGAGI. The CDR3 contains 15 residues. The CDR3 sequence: CASSYRDRKTDTQYF. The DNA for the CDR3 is TGTGCCAGCAGTTATCGGGACAGGAAAACAGATACGCAGTATTTT.

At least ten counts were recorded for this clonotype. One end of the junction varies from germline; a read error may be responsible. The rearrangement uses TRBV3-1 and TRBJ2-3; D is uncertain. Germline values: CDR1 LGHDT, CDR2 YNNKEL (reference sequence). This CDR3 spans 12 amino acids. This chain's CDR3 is CASSQVGDTQYF. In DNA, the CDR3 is TGCGCCAGCAGCCAAGTGGGTGATACGCAGTATTTT.

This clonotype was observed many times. CDR3 nucleotide sequence: TGCGCCAGCAGCCCCGGGTCTCGGGAGACCCAGTACTTC. Protein: CASSPGSRETQYF. The V and J genes are TRBV4-1 and TRBJ2-5; D is unclear. Germline V lookup: CDR1 MGHRA, CDR2 YSYEKL. The CDR3 contains 13 residues. V was cut by 4 bases and J by 5 bases, with 11 bases left in between.

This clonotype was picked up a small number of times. This CDR3 reads CAISENSSGNTIYF. The CDR3 DNA is TGTGCCATCAGTGAGAACAGCTCTGGAAACACCATATATTTT. The chain joins TRBV10-3 to TRBJ1-3, with unresolved D. The ends were cut back, 2 bases at V and 0 bases at J, with 5 bases in the middle. CDR1 and CDR2 (germline): ENHRY, SYGVKD. This CDR3 spans 14 amino acids.

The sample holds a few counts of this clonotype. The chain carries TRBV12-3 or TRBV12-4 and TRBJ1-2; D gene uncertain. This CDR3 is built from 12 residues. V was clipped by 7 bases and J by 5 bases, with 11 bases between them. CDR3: CASTLSGYGYTF. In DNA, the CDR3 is TGTGCCAGCACCTTGAGTGGGTATGGCTACACCTTC.

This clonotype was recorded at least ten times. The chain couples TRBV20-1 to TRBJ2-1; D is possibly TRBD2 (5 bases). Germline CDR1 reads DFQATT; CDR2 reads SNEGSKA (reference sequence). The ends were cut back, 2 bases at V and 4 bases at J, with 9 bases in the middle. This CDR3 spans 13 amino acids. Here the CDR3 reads CSARHRGYNEQFF. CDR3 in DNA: TGCAGTGCTAGACACCGAGGGTACAATGAGCAGTTCTTC.

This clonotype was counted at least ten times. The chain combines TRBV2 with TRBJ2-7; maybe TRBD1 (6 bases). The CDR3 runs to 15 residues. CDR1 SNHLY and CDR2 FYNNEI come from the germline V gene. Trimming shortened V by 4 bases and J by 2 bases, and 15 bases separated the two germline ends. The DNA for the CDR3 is TGTGCCAGCAGTGCTATATCAGGGGCAACCTACGAGCAGTACTTC. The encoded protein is CASSAISGATYEQYF.

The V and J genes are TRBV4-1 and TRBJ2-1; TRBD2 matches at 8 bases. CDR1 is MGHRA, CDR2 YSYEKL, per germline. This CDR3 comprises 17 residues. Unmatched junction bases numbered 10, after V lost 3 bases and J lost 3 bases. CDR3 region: CASSHPGGEASYNEQFF. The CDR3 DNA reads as TGCGCCAGCAGCCACCCCGGGGGGGAGGCAAGCTACAATGAGCAGTTCTTC.

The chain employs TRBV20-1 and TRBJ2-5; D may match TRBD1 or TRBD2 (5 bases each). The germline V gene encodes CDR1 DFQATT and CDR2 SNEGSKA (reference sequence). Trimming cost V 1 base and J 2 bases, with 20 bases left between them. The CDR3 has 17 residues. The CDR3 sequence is CSARGESPEGLQETQYF. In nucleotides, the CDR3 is TGCAGTGCTAGAGGGGAGAGTCCCGAGGGGCTGCAAGAGACCCAGTACTTC.

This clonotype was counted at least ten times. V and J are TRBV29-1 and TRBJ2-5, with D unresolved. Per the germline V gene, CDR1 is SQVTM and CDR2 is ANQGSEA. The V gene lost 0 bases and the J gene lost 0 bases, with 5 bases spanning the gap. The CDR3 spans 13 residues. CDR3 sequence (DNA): TGCAGCGTTGAAGACGCGTACCAAGAGACCCAGTACTTC. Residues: CSVEDAYQETQYF.

The CDR3 protein is CASRPEQGYEQYF. The CDR3, as DNA: TGTGCCAGCAGGCCCGAGCAGGGCTACGAGCAGTACTTC. V is TRBV3-1 and J is TRBJ2-5, with D possibly TRBD1 on 5 matching bases. With the DNA end fitting TRBJ2-7 better, the J assignment may be wrong. The CDR3 covers 13 residues. Germline V gives CDR1 LGHDT, CDR2 YNNKEL (reference sequence).

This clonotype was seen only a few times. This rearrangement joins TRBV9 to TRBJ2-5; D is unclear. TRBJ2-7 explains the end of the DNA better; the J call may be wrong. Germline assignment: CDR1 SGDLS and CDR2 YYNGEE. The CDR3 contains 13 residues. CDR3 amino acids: CASSATDSYEQYF. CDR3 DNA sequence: TGTGCCAGCAGCGCGACGGATTCCTACGAGCAGTACTTC.

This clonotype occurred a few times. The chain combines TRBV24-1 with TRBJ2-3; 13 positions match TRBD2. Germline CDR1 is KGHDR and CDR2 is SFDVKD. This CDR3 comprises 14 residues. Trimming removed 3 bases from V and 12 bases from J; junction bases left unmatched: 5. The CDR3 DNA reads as TGTGCCACCAGTGATGGACTAGCGGGGGCCTTCCAGTATTTT. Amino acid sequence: CATSDGLAGAFQYF.

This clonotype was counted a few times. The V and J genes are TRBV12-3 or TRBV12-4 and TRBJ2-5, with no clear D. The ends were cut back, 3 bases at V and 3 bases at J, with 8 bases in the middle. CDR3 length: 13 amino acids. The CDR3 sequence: CASSFGHKETQYF. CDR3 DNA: TGTGCCAGCAGTTTCGGGCACAAAGAGACCCAGTACTTC.

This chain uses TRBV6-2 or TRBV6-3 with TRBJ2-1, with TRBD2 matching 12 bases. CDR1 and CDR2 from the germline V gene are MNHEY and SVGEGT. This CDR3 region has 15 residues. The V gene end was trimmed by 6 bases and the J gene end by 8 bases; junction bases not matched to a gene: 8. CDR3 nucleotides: TGTGCCAGCAGCCCTACTAGCGGGAGGTGGGATGAGCAGTTCTTC. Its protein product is CASSPTSGRWDEQFF.

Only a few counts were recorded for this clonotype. CDR3 protein: CASTPGTSGLSYNEQFF. Written as DNA, the CDR3 is TGTGCCAGCACCCCCGGGACTAGCGGACTCTCCTACAATGAGCAGTTCTTC. This chain uses TRBV6-2 or TRBV6-3 with TRBJ2-1; TRBD2 aligns across 11 bases. This CDR3 has 17 residues. The germline V gene encodes CDR1 MNHEY and CDR2 SVGEGT. Trimming removed 7 bases from V and 0 bases from J; junction bases left unmatched: 8.

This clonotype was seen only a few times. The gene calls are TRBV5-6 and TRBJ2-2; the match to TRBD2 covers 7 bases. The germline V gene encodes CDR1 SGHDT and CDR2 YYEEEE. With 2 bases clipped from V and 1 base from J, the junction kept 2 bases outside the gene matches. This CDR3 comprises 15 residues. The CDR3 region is CASSLLARNTGELFF. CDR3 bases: TGTGCCAGCAGCTTACTAGCGAGGAACACCGGGGAGCTGTTTTTT.

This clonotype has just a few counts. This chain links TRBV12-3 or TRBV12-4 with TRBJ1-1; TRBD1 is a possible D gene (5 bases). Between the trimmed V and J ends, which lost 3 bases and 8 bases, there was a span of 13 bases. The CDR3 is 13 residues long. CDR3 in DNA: TGTGCCAGCAGTTTGAACGAGAGGACAGAAGCTTTCTTT. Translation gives CASSLNERTEAFF.

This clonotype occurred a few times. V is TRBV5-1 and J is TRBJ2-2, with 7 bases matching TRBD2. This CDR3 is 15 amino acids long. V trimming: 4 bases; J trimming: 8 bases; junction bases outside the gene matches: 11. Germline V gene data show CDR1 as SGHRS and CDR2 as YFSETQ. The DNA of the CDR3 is TGCGCCAGCAGCGCCCGCCCGGGACTAACTGGGGAGCTGTTTTTT. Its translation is CASSARPGLTGELFF.

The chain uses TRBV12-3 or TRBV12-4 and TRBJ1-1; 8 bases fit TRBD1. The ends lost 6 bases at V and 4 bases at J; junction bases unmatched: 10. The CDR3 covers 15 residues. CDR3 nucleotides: TGTGCCAGCAGGGTAGGGGGGACAGGTGGCACTGAAGCTTTCTTT. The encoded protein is CASRVGGTGGTEAFF.

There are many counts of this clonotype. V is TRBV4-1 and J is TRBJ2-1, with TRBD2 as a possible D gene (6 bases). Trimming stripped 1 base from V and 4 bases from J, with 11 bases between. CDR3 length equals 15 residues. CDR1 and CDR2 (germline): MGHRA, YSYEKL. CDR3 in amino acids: CASSQVVAGYNEQFF. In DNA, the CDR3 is TGCGCCAGCAGCCAAGTGGTGGCGGGGTACAATGAGCAGTTCTTC.

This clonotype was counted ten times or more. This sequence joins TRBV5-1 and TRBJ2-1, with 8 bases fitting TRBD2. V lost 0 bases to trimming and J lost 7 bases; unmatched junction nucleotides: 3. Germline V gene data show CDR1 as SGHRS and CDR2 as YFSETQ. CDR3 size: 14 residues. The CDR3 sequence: CASSLGAGVNEQFF. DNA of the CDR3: TGCGCCAGCAGCTTGGGAGCGGGAGTTAATGAGCAGTTCTTC. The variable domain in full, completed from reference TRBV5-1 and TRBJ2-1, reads KAGVTQTPRYLIKTRGQQVTLSCSPISGHRSVSWYQQTPGQGLQFLFEYFSETQRNKGNFPGRFSGRQFSNSRSEMNVSTLELGDSALYLCASSLGAGVNEQFFGPGTRLTVL.

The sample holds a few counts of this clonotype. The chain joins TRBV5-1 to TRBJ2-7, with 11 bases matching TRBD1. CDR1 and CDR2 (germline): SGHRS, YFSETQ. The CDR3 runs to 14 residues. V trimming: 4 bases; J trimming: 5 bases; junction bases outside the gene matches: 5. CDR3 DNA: TGCGCCAGCAGCCCGGACAGGGGGCCGAACGAGCAGTACTTC. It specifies CASSPDRGPNEQYF.

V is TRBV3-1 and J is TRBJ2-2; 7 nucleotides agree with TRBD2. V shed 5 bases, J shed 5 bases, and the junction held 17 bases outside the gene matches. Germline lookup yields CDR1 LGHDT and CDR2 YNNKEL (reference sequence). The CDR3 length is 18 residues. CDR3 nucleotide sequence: TGTGCCAGCAGCACACACTCATCCCCGGGACTACTTACCGGGGAGCTGTTTTTT. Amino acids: CASSTHSSPGLLTGELFF. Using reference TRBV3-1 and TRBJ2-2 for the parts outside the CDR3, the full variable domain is DTAVSQTPKYLVTQMGNDKSIKCEQNLGHDTMYWYKQDSKKFLKIMFSYNNKELIINETVPNRFSPKSPDKAHLNLHINSLELGDSAVYFCASSTHSSPGLLTGELFFGEGSRLTVL.

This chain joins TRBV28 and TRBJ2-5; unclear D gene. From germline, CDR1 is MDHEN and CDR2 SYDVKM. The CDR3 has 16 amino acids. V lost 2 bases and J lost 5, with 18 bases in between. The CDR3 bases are TGTGCCAGCAGTTTAATCGGCAGCAGGAACGGGGAGACCCAGTACTTC. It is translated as CASSLIGSRNGETQYF.

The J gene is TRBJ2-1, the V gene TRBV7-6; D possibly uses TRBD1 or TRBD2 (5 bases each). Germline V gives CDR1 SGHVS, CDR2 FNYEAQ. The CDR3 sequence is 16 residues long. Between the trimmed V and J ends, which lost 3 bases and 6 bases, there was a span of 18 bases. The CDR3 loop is CASSFEGRWGRNEQFF. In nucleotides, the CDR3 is TGTGCCAGCAGCTTCGAGGGACGATGGGGACGCAATGAGCAGTTCTTC. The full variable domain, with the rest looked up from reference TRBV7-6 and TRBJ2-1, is GAGVSQSPRYKVTKRGQDVALRCDPISGHVSLYWYRQALGQGPEFLTYFNYEAQQDKSGLPNDRFSAERPEGSISTLTIQRTEQRDSAMYRCASSFEGRWGRNEQFFGPGTRLTVL.

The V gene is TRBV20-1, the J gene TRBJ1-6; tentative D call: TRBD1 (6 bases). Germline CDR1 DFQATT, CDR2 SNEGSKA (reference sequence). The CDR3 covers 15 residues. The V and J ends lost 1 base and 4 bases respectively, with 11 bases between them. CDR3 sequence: CSARAPTGYNSPLHF. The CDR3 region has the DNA TGCAGTGCTAGAGCCCCGACAGGTTATAATTCACCCCTCCACTTT.

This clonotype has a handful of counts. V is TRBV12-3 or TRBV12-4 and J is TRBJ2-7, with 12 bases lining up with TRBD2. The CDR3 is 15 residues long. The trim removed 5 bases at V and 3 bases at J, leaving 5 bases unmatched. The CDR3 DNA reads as TGTGCCAGCAGTCCGACTAGCGGGGGACTCTACGAGCAGTACTTC. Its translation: CASSPTSGGLYEQYF.

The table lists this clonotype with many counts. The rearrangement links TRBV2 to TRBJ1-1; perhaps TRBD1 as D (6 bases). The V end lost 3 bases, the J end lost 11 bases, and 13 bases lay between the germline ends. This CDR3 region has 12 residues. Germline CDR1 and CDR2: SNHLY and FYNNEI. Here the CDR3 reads CASSDEAGAAFF. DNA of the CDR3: TGTGCCAGCAGTGACGAGGCAGGGGCTGCTTTCTTT.